This T cell receptor (beta chain) was found in a study of cytomegalovirus exposure and HLA in healthy donors. Study-level results: What was likely a sequencing artifact was a cluster of highly shared sequence variants.

Germline trimming cut 1 base from V and 4 bases from J; bases unmatched to any gene: 6. The CDR3 is made up of 15 amino acids. Germline assignment: CDR1 MGHRA and CDR2 YSYEKL. For this clone: The target antigen is unknown.

The PCR contained 60 Vbeta and 13 Jbeta primers. Data came from immunoSEQ multiplex PCR; TCRdb stores just in-frame clones and leaves some out. The sample has some 140,000 clones, roughly three fifths seen once. The sample taken for sequencing was PBMCs. V usage is TRBV4-1 and J usage is TRBJ1-1; 7 bases line up with TRBD1. The receptor comes from a woman in her thirties or forties in good health and CMV-seronegative. The CDR3 loop reads CASSQVPQGSTEAFF. CDR3 in DNA: TGCGCCAGCAGCCAAGTCCCACAGGGGAGCACTGAAGCTTTCTTT.